The text below deals with one T cell receptor (beta chain). Its antigen is unidentified. The sample originates from a study of response to subunit inactivated influenza vaccine. Whole-study findings and limits: With each seasonal influenza vaccination, the authors suggested, few new T cells are recruited.

The CDR3 spans 13 residues. Per the germline V gene, CDR1 is DFQATT and CDR2 is SNEGSKA (reference sequence). V gave up 3 bases and J gave up 2 bases; unmatched junction bases: 3. Using its own MiXCR run on the RT-PCR reads, TCRdb lists one record per CDR3 protein. Of some 800,000 distinct CDR3 sequences listed, over 20% are singletons. This specimen consisted of PBMCs from blood, obtained 4 to 6 days after vaccination. This chain uses TRBV20-1 with TRBJ1-2; TRBD1 matches 7 bases. The receptor was isolated from a man aged 45 to 65 who received an inactivated influenza vaccine. CDR3 in amino acids: CSASVGQNYGYTF. The CDR3, as DNA: TGCAGTGCTAGTGTGGGACAGAACTATGGCTACACCTTC.